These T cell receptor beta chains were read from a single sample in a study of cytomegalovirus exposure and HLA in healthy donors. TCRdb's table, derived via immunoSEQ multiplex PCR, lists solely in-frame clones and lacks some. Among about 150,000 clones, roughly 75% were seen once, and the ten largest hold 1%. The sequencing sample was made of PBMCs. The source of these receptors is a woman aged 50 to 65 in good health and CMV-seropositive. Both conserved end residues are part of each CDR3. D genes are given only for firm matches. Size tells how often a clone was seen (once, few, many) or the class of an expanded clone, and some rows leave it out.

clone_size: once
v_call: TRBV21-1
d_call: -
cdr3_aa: CASSTGTGSYEQYF

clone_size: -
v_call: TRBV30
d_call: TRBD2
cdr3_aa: CAWSLGLAGLKETQYF

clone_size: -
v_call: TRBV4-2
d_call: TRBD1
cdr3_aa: CASSLPTADRAGEQYF

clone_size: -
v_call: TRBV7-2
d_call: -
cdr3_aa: CATDPGLFNSPLHF

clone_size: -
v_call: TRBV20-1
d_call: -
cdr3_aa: CSANQGYEQYF

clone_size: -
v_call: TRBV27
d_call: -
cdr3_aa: CASSFRANYGYTF

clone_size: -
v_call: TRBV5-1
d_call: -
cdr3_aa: CASSSQGQGGYTF

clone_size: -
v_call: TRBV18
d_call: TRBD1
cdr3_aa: CASSPLTGNDEKLFF

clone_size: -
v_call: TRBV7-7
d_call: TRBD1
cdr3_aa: CASSEGTVDRETQYF

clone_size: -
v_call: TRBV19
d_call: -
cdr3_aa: CASRSQEGWSYNEQFF

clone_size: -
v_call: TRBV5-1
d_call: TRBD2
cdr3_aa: CASSFATSGGGPDTQYF

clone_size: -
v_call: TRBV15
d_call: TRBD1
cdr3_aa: CATSRGRDRDYNEQFF

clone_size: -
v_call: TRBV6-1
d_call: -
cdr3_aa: CASGLWEKLFF

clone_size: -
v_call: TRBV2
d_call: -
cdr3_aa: CASNLQGYEQYF

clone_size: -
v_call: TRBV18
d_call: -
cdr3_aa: CASSRGRGPTAQETQYF

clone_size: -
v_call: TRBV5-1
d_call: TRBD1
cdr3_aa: CASSQGDRRNEKLFF

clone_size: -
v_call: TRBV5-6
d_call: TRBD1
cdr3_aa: CASRPTGTGNSPLHF

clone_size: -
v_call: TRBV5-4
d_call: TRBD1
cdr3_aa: CASSPGTGSSYEQYF

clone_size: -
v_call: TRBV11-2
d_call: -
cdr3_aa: CASIQRVGGGSYEQYF

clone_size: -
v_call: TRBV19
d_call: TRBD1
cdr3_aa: CASSIKQGAIFNQPQHF

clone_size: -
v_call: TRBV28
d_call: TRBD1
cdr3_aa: CASRTGTGTYEQYF

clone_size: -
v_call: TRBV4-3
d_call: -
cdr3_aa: CASSTDSHPAGELFF

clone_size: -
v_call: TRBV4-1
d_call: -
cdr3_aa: CASSQVYGKGAYEQYF

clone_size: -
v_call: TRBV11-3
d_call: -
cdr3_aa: CASSQGRSYEQYF

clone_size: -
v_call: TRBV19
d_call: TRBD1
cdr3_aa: CASNGQGWQPQHF

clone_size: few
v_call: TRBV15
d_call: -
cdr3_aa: CATSRGGSTDTQYF

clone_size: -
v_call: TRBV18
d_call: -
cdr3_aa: CASSPRADPDQPQHF

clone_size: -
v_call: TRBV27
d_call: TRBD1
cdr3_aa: CASSFSGTGGTGELFF

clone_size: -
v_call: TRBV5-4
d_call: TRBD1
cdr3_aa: CASSMGQGAWTGELFF

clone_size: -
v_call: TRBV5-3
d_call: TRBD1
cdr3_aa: CARSSRQGDGQPQHF

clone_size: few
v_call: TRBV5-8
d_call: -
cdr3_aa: CASSRLDFPSSSYNEQFF

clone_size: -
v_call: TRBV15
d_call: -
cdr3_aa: CATSTSAGSYNEQFF

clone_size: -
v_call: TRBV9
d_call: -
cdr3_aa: CASGRQENTIYF

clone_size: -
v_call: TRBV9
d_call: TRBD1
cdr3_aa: CASSARQGNTEAFF

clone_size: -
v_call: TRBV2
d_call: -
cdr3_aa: CASSAGFQGDTEAFF